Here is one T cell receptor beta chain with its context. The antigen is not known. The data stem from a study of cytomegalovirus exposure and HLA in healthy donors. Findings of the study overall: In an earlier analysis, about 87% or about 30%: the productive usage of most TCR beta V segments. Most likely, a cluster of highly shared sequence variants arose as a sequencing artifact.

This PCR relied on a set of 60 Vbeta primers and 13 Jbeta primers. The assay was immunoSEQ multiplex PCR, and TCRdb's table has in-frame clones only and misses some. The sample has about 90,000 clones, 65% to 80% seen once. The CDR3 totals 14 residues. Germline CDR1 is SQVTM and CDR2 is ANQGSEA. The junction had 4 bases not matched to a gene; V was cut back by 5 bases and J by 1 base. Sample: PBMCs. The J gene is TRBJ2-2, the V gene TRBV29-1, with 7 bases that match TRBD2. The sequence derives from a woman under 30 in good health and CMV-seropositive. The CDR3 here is CSVLRGVNTGELFF. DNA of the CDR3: TGCAGCGTTCTCCGGGGGGTGAACACCGGGGAGCTGTTTTTT.